This T cell receptor beta chain was recovered during a study of immune evolution from preneoplasia to lung adenocarcinoma (dated by TCRdb to about 2021). Some background on the complete study: No AAH lesions showed HLA loss of heterozygosity, compared with about 7.2% of AIS, 15% of MIA and roughly 35% of ADC lesions. The study profiled immune contexture across lung adenocarcinoma precursors and invasive adenocarcinoma using immune gene expression, TCR sequencing and multiplex immunofluorescence. Resected precursor lesions (AAH, AIS, MIA) and invasive adenocarcinomas were compared against paired morphologically normal lung tissue. The sample size was set by how many specimens were available, not by a prior power calculation. The immune data were integrated with whole exome sequencing and methylation data obtained from the same cohort of nodules. A total of 50 to 55 patients with pulmonary nodules who underwent surgical resection were included in the overall cohort. TCR sequencing data came from a few dozen patients. According to the study, 90 to 130 samples went through TCR sequencing. POLYSOLVER was used to infer class I HLA alleles from exome data, and LOHHLA was used to detect allele-specific HLA loss.

Using the immunoSEQ hsTCRbeta Kit, TCR beta CDR3 regions were sequenced from DNA. From the authors' description of their analysis: The ImmunoSEQ Analyzer was used to analyse the TCR sequencing data. T cell clonality was calculated on productive rearrangements as 1 minus Pielou's evenness. T cell diversity was measured with the inverse Simpson index on productive templates. T cell density was defined as TCR beta template counts normalized to usable DNA, with usable DNA estimated by amplification and sequencing of housekeeping genes. Two-sided Kruskal-Wallis tests were used to compare TCR metrics between histologic stages. Sourced from immuneACCESS, this table was stored by TCRdb with only in-frame sequences that have V and J called. A share of the clones is absent; for the studies checked, an unresolved V gene accounts for under half, and the remainder has no known explanation. D and trimming were read from the DNA, whereas the V and J calls and clone size are those reported in that table. Within this sample are more than 9,000 clones, with roughly 82% of them counted one time only. The top ten constitute 2.5% to 4% of the sample.

Resection was performed on patients in Japan or China between about 2014 and 2017. Histologic diagnosis of each case was confirmed independently by two lung cancer pathologists on H&E slides. Macro-dissection after pathologic assessment enriched premalignant or tumor cells for nucleic acid extraction. The AllPrep DNA/RNA FFPE Kit was used to isolate DNA from FFPE tissue. Here is what the overall study found, with its caveats: Findings were based on association rather than direct causation; larger cohorts with long-term follow-up and longitudinal biopsies were deemed needed. Clonality was highest in normal lung, while later-stage lesions appeared to show lower clonality but higher T cell density and diversity. Normal lung had the highest top T cell clone frequencies, which appeared to decline progressively from AAH through AIS, MIA and invasive adenocarcinoma. All patients were from Japan and China, so applicability to Western populations was uncertain. The highest T cell clonality was observed in KRAS-mutant nodules compared with EGFR-mutant or double wild-type lesions.

CDR1 SGHKS and CDR2 YYEKEE are derived from the germline V gene (reference sequence). The CDR3, cysteine through phenylalanine, is 14 amino acids long. The retained sequence is limited to the CDR3, 42 bases, with the frame set at the first base. At the junction V is shortened by 4 bases and J by 5 bases, with 15 bases in between. A word on this clone: It has no known antigen specificity. There are no base qualities to consult, and no much larger clone falls within one base.

This receptor was taken from a person aged 70 to 80 with lung adenocarcinoma. The chain links TRBV5-5 with TRBJ1-1; no confident D gene assignment can be made. The specimen was FFPE minimally invasive lung adenocarcinoma tissue. Explained via the paper, the cell subset or site label denotes: micro-invasive lung adenocarcinoma (MIA). Here is the DNA: TGTGCCAGCAGCACGGTTGGGCGCTCTACTGAAGCTTTCTTT. This codes for CASSTVGRSTEAFF.